This is a list of T cell receptor beta chains from one sample in a study of blood T cell repertoires in COVID-19. Sequenced by immunoSEQ multiplex PCR; TCRdb stores in-frame clones only, minus some. The table shows about 120,000 clones, with around 88% occurring only once. Source material: peripheral blood. Receptors were obtained from a man between 60 and 75 years old with COVID-19, enrolled during active disease. CDR3s leave out the opening cysteine and the closing phenylalanine or tryptophan. D genes are given only for firm matches.

V	J	D	CDR3
TRBV18	TRBJ1-4	.	ASSPFRNEKLF
TRBV14	TRBJ1-1	.	ASSQDRGSTEAF
TRBV28	TRBJ1-1	.	ASSTPGLYEAF
TRBV29-1	TRBJ2-3	.	SVDRLVGDTQY
TRBV5-4	TRBJ2-7	TRBD1	ASSPTDRDEQY
TRBV12-5	TRBJ1-5	TRBD1	ASGLVQGLRQGQGNQPQH
TRBV9	TRBJ2-5	TRBD1	ASSPGQETAKETQY
TRBV11-2	TRBJ1-4	TRBD1	ASSPGQGGGEKLF
TRBV4-1	TRBJ1-4	TRBD1	ASSRSQAGTGGIKLF
TRBV7-2	TRBJ2-7	.	ASSPQAGLLYEQY
TRBV2	TRBJ2-5	.	ASILDSQETQY
TRBV6-5	TRBJ2-3	TRBD1	ASIAQGAATDTQY
TRBV10-1	TRBJ1-2	TRBD1	ATPGQSFNYGYT
TRBV9	TRBJ1-6	.	ASSAGATPNSPLH
TRBV19	TRBJ1-5	TRBD1	ASSIWDRVDDQPQH
TRBV5-4	TRBJ2-7	.	APGGHLLSYEQY
TRBV27	TRBJ2-4	.	ASTLPGGGAPKNIQY
TRBV13	TRBJ2-6	.	ASSLGSISGANVLT
TRBV6-2/TRBV6-3	TRBJ2-6	TRBD2	ASSYFLAGGEGANVLT
TRBV28	TRBJ1-1	TRBD1	ASSLTTGGDTEAF
TRBV15	TRBJ1-2	.	ATTNAGNPYGYT
TRBV19	TRBJ1-1	.	ASSRTASNTEAF
TRBV11-2	TRBJ1-2	.	ASSPRGGALGYT
TRBV11-2	TRBJ1-1	.	ASSPPGNTEAF
TRBV2	TRBJ1-1	.	ASSYRYRQPEAF
TRBV15	TRBJ2-1	.	ATSRDSGNNEQF
TRBV9	TRBJ1-6	.	ASSAGGSSYNSPLH
TRBV6-2/TRBV6-3	TRBJ2-5	TRBD1	ASSRLQGAAETQY